This is a list of T cell receptor beta chains from one sample in a study of blood T cell repertoires in COVID-19. Data came from immunoSEQ multiplex PCR; TCRdb stores just in-frame clones and leaves some out. Found here are around 370,000 clones, 85% to 90% of them singletons; the top ten hold around 7%. Sample: peripheral blood. The receptors come from a man younger than 35 with active or convalescent COVID-19. Each CDR3 is given with its conserved first and last residue.

V gene,CDR3 protein
TRBV6-5,CASSKGAYNYGYTF
TRBV21-1,CASARQGRTEAFF
TRBV5-3,CARSFQGCSGNTIYF
TRBV7-3,CASSPRTGGGYNEQFF
TRBV11-2,CASSPGLPSEQYF
TRBV19,CASSDRAWGGYTF
TRBV10-3,CAISESDFSYGYTF
TRBV5-1,CASSGAPMNTGELFF
TRBV28,CASSFPGLAGGYEQYF
TRBV19,CASSLRGQGSYEQYF
TRBV6-1,CASSARQGGGNQPQHF
TRBV6-2/TRBV6-3,CASSNLAGGSEQFF
TRBV6-5,CASRGGPATNEKLFF
TRBV28,CAISGGPTNYGYTF
TRBV29-1,CSVAPGGTDTQYF
TRBV27,CASSPLSRNTEAFF
TRBV6-2/TRBV6-3,CASSSTGTGAFEQYF
TRBV18,CASSEGQGLNEKLFF
TRBV5-5,CASSPTGTYEQYF
TRBV18,CASSPDNNYGYTF